This TCR beta chain stems from a study of CD8 T cells in Susac syndrome. This clonotype came up once. Random hexamers were used to reverse transcribe the RNA input (roughly 0.5 to 1 ug). With immunoSEQ multiplex PCR, TCR beta CDR3 was amplified across 54 Vbeta and 13 Jbeta. TCRdb reanalysed the immunoSEQ multiplex PCR reads using MiXCR and keeps one entry per CDR3 protein. The table shows about 240,000 distinct CDR3 sequences, with 95% to 97% occurring only once. Sequencing targeted TCR beta in T cells from blood (CD8+ and CD4+). The specimen was CD4+ T cells from PBMCs. The TCR sequence derives from a human donor with Susac syndrome.

The CDR3 loop is CAQGESDTEAFF. In DNA form, the CDR3 reads TGTGCACAGGGAGAATCTGACACTGAAGCTTTCTTT. The V gene is TRBV30, the J gene TRBJ1-1; D may be TRBD1 (6 bases). The germline V gene has CDR1 GTSNPN and CDR2 SVGIG (reference sequence). The length of the CDR3 is 12 residues. Full variable domain (rest looked up from reference TRBV30 and TRBJ1-1): SQTIHQWPATLVQPVGSPLSLECTVEGTSNPNLYWYRQAAGRGLQLLFYSVGIGQISSEVPQNLSASRPQDRQFILSSKKLLLSDSGFYLCAQGESDTEAFFGQGTRLTVV.